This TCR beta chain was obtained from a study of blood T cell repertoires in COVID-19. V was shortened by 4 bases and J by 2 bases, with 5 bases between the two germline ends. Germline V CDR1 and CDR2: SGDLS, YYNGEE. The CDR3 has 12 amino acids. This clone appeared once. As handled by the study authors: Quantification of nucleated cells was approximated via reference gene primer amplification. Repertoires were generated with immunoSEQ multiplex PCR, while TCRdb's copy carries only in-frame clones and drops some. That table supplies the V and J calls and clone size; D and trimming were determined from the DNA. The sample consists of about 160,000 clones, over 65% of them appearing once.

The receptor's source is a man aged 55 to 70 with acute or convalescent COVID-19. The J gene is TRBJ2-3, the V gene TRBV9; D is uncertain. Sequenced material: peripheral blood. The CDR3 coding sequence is TGTGCCAGCAGCCGTAACACAGATACGCAGTATTTT. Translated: CASSRNTDTQYF. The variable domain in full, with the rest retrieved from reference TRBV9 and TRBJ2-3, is DSGVTQTPKHLITATGQRVTLRCSPRSGDLSVYWYQQSLDQGLQFLIQYYNGEERAKGNILERFSAQQFPDLHSELNLSSLELGDSALYFCASSRNTDTQYFGPGTRLTVL.